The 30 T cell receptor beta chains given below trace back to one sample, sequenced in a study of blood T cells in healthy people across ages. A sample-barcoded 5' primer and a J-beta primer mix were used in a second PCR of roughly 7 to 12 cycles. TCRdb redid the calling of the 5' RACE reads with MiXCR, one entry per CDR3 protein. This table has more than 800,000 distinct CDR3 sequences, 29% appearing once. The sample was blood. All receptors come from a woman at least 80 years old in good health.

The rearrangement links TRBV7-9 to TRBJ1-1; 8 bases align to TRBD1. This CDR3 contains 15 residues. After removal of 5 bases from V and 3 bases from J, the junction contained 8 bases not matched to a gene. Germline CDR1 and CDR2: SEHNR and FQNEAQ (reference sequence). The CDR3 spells CASSPAGQGDTEAFF. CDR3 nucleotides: TGTGCCAGCAGCCCCGCCGGACAGGGAGACACTGAAGCTTTCTTT.

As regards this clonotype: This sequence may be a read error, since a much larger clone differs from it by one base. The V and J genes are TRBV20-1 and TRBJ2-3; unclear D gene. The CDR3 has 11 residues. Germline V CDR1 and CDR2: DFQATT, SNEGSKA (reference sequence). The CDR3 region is CRASRSDTQYF. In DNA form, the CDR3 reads TGCAGGGCTAGTAGGTCAGATACGCAGTATTTT.

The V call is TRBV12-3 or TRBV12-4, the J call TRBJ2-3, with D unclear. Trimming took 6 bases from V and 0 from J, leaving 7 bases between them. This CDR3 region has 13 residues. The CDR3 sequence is CASRTVSTDTQYF. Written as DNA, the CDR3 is TGTGCCAGCAGAACAGTCAGCACAGATACGCAGTATTTT.

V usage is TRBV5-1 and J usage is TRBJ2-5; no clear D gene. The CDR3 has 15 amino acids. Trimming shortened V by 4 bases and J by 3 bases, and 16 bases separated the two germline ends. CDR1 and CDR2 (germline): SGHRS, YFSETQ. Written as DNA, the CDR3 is TGCGCCAGCAGCATCGGCGGCGGATACGAAGAGACCCAGTACTTC. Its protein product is CASSIGGGYEETQYF.

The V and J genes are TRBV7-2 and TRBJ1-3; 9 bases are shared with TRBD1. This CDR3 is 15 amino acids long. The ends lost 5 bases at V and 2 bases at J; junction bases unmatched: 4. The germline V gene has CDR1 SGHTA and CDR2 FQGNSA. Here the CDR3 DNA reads TGTGCCAGCAGCGCTTGGACAGGGGCTGGAAACACCATATATTTT. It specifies CASSAWTGAGNTIYF.

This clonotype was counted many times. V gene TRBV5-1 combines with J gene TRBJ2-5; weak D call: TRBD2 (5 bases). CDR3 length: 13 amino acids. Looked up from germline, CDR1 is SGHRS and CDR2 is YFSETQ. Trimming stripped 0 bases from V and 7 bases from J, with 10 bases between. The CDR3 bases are TGCGCCAGCAGCTTGGAGGGAGCGGCGACCCAGTACTTC. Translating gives CASSLEGAATQYF.

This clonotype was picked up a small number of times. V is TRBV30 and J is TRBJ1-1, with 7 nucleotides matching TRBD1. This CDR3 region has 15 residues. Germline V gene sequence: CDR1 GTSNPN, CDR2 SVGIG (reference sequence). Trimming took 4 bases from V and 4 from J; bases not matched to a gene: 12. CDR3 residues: CAWTFGQVKATEAFF. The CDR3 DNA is TGTGCCTGGACCTTCGGACAGGTCAAGGCCACTGAAGCTTTCTTT.

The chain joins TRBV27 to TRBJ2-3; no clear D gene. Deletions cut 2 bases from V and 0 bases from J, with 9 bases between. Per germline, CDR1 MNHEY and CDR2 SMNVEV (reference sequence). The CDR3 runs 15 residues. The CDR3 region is CASSLPRTSTDTQYF. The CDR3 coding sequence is TGTGCCAGCAGTTTACCCCGGACGAGCACAGATACGCAGTATTTT.

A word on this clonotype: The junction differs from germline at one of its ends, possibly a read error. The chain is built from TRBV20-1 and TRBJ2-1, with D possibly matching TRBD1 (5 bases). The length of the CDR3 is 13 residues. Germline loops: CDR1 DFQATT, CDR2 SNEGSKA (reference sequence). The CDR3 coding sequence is TGCGGTGCTAGACCAGGGATCCAAGAGACCCAGTTCTTC. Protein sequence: CGARPGIQETQFF.

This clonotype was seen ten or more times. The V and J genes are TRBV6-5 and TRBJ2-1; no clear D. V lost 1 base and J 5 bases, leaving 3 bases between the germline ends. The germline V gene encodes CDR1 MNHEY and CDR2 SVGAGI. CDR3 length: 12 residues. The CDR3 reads CASSYLNNEQFF. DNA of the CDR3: TGTGCCAGCAGTTACTTAAACAATGAGCAGTTCTTC.

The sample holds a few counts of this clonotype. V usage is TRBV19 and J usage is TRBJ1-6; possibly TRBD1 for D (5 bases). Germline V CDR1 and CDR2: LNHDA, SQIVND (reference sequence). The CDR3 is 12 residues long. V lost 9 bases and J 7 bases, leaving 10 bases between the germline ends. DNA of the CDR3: TGTGCCAGCCGCGGGGGGAATTCACCCCTCCACTTT. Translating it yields CASRGGNSPLHF.

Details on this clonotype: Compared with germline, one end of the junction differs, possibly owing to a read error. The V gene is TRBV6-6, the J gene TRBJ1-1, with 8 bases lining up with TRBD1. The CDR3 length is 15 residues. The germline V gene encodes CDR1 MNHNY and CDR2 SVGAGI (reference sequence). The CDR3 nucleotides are TGTGCCAACAGTTTCCTACAGGGGGGGAACACTGAAGCTTTCTTT. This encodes CANSFLQGGNTEAFF.

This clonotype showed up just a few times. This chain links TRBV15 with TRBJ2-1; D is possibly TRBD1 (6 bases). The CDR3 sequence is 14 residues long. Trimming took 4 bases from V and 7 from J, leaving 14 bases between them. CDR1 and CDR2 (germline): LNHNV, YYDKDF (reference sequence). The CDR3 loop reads CATSKSGTRNEQFF. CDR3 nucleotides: TGTGCCACCAGCAAGTCCGGGACACGGAATGAGCAGTTCTTC.

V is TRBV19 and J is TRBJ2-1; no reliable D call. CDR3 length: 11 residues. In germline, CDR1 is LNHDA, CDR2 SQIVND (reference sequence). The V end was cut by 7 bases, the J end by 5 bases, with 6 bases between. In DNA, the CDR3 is TGTGCCAGTAATGGCAACAATGAGCAGTTCTTC. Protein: CASNGNNEQFF.

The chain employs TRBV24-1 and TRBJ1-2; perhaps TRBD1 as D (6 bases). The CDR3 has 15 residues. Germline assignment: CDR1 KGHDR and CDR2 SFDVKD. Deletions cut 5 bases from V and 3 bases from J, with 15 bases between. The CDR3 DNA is TGTGCCACCAGTGGCCCCCGGGGGCGTGACTATGGCTACACCTTC. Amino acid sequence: CATSGPRGRDYGYTF.

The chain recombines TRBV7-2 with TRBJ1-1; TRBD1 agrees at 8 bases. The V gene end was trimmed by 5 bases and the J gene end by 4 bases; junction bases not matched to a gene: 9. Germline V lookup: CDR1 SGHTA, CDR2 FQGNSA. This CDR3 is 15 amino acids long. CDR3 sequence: CASSVDRVIGTEAFF. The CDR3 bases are TGTGCCAGCAGCGTGGACAGGGTGATTGGCACTGAAGCTTTCTTT. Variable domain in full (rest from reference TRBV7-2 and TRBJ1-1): GAGVSQSPSNKVTEKGKDVELRCDPISGHTALYWYRQSLGQGLEFLIYFQGNSAPDKSGLPSDRFSAERTGGSVSTLTIQRTQQEDSAVYLCASSVDRVIGTEAFFGQGTRLTVV.

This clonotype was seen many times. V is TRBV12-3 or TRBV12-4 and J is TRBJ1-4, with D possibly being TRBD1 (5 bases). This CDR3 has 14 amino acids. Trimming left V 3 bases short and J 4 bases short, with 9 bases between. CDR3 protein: CASSFQGLNEKLFF. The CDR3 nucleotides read TGTGCCAGCAGTTTCCAGGGACTTAATGAAAAACTGTTTTTT.

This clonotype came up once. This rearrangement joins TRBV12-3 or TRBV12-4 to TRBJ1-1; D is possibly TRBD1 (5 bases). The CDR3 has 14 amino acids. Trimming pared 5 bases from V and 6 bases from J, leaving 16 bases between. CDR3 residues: CASSPRHRGAEAFF. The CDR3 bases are TGTGCCAGCAGTCCACGACATCGGGGCGCTGAAGCTTTCTTT.

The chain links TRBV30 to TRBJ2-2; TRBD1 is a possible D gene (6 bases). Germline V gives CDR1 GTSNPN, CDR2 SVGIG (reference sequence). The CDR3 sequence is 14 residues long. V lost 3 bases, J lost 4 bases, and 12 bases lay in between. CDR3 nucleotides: TGTGCCTGGAGGGGGATGACAGGCACCGGGGAGCTGTTTTTT. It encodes CAWRGMTGTGELFF. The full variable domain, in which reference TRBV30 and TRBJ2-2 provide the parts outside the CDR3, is SQTIHQWPATLVQPVGSPLSLECTVEGTSNPNLYWYRQAAGRGLQLLFYSVGIGQISSEVPQNLSASRPQDRQFILSSKKLLLSDSGFYLCAWRGMTGTGELFFGEGSRLTVL.

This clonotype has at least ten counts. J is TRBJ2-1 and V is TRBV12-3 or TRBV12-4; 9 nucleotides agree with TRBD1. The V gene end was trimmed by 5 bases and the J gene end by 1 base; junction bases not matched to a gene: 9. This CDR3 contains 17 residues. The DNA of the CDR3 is TGTGCCAGCAGTCTAGGGACAGGGAGTAGATCCTACAATGAGCAGTTCTTC. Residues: CASSLGTGSRSYNEQFF.

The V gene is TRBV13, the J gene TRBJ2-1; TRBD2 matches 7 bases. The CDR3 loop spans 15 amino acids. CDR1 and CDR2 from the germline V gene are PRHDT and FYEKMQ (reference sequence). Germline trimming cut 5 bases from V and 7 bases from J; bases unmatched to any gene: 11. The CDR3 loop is CASSRGVAAMNEQFF. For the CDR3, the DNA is TGTGCCAGCAGCCGGGGGGTAGCGGCGATGAATGAGCAGTTCTTC.

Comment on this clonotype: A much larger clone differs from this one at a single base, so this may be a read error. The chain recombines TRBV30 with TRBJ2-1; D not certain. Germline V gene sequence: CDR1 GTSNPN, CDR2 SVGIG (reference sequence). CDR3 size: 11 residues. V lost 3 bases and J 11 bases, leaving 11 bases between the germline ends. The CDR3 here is CAWRVRVQQFF. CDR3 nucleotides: TGTGCCTGGAGGGTACGGGTTCAGCAGTTCTTC.

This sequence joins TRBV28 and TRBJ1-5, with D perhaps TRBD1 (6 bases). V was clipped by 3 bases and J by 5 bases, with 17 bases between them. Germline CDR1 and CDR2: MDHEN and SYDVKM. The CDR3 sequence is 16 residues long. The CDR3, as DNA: TGTGCCAGCAGTTTTAATTCTAGGGGGGGGCATCAGCCCCAGCATTTT. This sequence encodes CASSFNSRGGHQPQHF.

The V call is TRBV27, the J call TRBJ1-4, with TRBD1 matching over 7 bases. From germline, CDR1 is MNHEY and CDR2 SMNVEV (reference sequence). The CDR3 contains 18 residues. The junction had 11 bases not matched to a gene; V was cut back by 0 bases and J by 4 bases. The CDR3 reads CASSLSTKNRGINEKLFF. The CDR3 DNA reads TGTGCCAGCAGTTTATCAACTAAGAACAGGGGAATTAATGAAAAACTGTTTTTT. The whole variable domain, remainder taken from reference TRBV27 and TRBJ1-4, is EAQVTQNPRYLITVTGKKLTVTCSQNMNHEYMSWYRQDPGLGLRQIYYSMNVEVTDKGDVPEGYKVSRKEKRNFPLILESPSPNQTSLYFCASSLSTKNRGINEKLFFGSGTQLSVL.

The CDR3 bases are TGTGCCAGCAGCTTAGTGGTAGGGTCGGGCGGAGAGACCCAGTACTTC. The encoded protein is CASSLVVGSGGETQYF. This chain connects TRBV7-9 to TRBJ2-5; D remains ambiguous. V was pared by 1 base and J by 4 bases, with 16 bases between. Germline assignment: CDR1 SEHNR and CDR2 FQNEAQ (reference sequence). The CDR3 runs 16 residues.

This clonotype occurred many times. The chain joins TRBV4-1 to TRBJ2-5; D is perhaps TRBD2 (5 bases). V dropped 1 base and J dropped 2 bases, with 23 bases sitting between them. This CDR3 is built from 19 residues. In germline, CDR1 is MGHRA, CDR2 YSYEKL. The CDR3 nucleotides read TGCGCCAGCAGCCAAGTGGGCAGGCGGGTGGGTCGATATCAAGAGACCCAGTACTTC. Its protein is CASSQVGRRVGRYQETQYF.

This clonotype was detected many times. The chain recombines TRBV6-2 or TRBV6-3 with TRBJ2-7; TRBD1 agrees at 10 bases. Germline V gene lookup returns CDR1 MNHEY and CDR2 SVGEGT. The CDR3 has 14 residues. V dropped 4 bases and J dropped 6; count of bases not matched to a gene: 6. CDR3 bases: TGTGCCAGCAGTTCGTGGGACAGGGGCACCGAGCAGTACTTC. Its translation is CASSSWDRGTEQYF.

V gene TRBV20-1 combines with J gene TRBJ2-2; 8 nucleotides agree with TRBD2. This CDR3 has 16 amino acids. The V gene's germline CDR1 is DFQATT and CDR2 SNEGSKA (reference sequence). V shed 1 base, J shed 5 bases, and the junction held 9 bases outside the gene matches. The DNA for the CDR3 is TGCAGTGCTAGAGCTCGCGCGGGGGGTCGGACCGGGGAGCTGTTTTTT. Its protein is CSARARAGGRTGELFF.

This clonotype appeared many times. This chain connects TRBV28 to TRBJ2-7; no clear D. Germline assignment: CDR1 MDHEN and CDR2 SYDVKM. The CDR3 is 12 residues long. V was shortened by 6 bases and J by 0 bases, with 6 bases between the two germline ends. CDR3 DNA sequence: TGTGCCAGCAGAGTTAGCTCCTACGAGCAGTACTTC. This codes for CASRVSSYEQYF.

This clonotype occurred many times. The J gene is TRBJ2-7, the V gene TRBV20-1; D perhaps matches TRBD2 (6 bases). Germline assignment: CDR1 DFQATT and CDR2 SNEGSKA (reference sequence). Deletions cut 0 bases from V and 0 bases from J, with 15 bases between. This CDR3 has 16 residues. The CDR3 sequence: CSARDGGAPSSYEQYF. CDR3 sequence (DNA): TGCAGTGCTAGAGATGGCGGGGCCCCGAGCTCCTACGAGCAGTACTTC.